One and the same sample provided the 8 T cell receptor beta chains below, sequenced in a study of Ad26.COV2.S vaccination and SARS-CoV-2 variants. TCRdb keeps only in-frame clones here, not all; method: immunoSEQ multiplex PCR. Of around 420,000 clones listed, more than 75% are singletons. Treatment described: roughly 18 received Ad26.COV2.S at low or high dose, single or two shots; roughly five received placebo; per-sample allocation not given. Samples analyzed were those drawn on day 63 after the first vaccine or placebo injection. Here the sequenced sample was peripheral blood, taken in a trial of Ad26.COV2.S vaccine versus placebo. Receptors originate from a person aged 18-60 years who received the Ad26.COV2.S COVID-19 vaccine or a placebo.

The chain joins TRBV7-9 to TRBJ2-4, with D perhaps TRBD2 (5 bases). The CDR3 sequence is 15 residues long. Trimming pared 1 base from V and 6 bases from J, leaving 13 bases between. Germline V gene sequence: CDR1 SEHNR, CDR2 FQNEAQ (reference sequence). This chain's CDR3 is CASSLVGVGRNIQYF. The CDR3 bases are TGTGCCAGCAGCTTAGTCGGGGTTGGTAGAAACATTCAGTACTTC.

The rearrangement uses TRBV19 and TRBJ1-5; 8 nucleotides agree with TRBD1. The CDR3 covers 16 residues. Losses at the gene ends were 4 bases for V and 2 bases for J; bases not matched to a gene: 7. The germline CDR1 and CDR2 sequences are LNHDA and SQIVND (reference sequence). CDR3 sequence (DNA): TGTGCCAGTAGTAAGAGAGTGGACAGGGGCAATCAGCCCCAGCATTTT. This sequence encodes CASSKRVDRGNQPQHF.

This clone was recorded once. The chain is built from TRBV9 and TRBJ2-3; D might be TRBD1 or TRBD2, each matching 5 bases. CDR3 size: 15 residues. Germline lookup yields CDR1 SGDLS and CDR2 YYNGEE. The V gene lost 4 bases and the J gene lost 3 bases, with 15 bases spanning the gap. CDR3 nucleotides: TGTGCCAGCAGCACACGAACGAGGGGAACAGATACGCAGTATTTT. Translating it yields CASSTRTRGTDTQYF.

The V and J genes are TRBV7-6 and TRBJ2-7; D could derive from TRBD1 or TRBD2 (6 bases each). In germline, CDR1 is SGHVS, CDR2 FNYEAQ. The CDR3 extends over 15 amino acids. Trimming removed 2 bases at V and 4 bases at J, with 15 bases between. CDR3 loop: CASSLSRGPRYEQYF. The CDR3, as DNA: TGTGCCAGCAGCTTATCCCGGGGGCCCAGATACGAGCAGTACTTC.

The chain combines TRBV27 with TRBJ1-1; a possible D gene is TRBD1 (5 bases). The V gene lost 3 bases and the J gene lost 7 bases, with 15 bases spanning the gap. CDR3 size: 14 residues. CDR1 and CDR2 (germline): MNHEY, SMNVEV (reference sequence). For the CDR3, the DNA is TGTGCCAGCAGTTTTCGGAGGGGACCATTTGAAGCTTTCTTT. The encoded protein is CASSFRRGPFEAFF.

Concerning this clone: This sample also contains other DNA sequences that code for the same CDR3. The gene calls are TRBV7-2 and TRBJ2-1; 11 nucleotides align to TRBD2. From germline, CDR1 is SGHTA and CDR2 FQGNSA. V lost 0 bases and J lost 8; bases outside the gene matches: 3. The CDR3 contains 15 residues. CDR3 loop: CASSLASGGADEQFF. DNA of the CDR3: TGTGCCAGCAGCTTAGCTAGCGGGGGGGCCGATGAGCAGTTCTTC.

This sequence joins TRBV5-6 and TRBJ2-1; 11 bases agree with TRBD2. Germline V lookup: CDR1 SGHDT, CDR2 YYEEEE. With 6 bases clipped from V and 7 bases from J, the junction kept 6 bases outside the gene matches. CDR3 length: 14 amino acids. CDR3 coding DNA: TGTGCCAGCATGATAGCGGGGGGGCTTAATGAGCAGTTCTTC. Translation: CASMIAGGLNEQFF.

This clone came up once. The J gene is TRBJ2-7, the V gene TRBV3-1 (or the pseudogene TRBV3-2), with D possibly being TRBD2 (6 bases). The ends were cut back, 1 base at V and 6 bases at J, with 10 bases in the middle. CDR3 length: 13 amino acids. Germline CDR1 and CDR2: LGHDT and YNNKEL (reference sequence). In nucleotides, the CDR3 is TGTGCCAGCAGCCAAGTAGGAGGGACCGAGCAGTACTTC. Amino acids: CASSQVGGTEQYF.